The clone carrying this T cell receptor (beta chain) was counted ten times or more. Its antigen is undetermined. RNA transcripts gave rise to amplified TCR beta CDR3 regions. Carried out on the TCR CDR3, a first-round RT-PCR used the HTBI primer set. TCRdb recomputed calls from the multiplex PCR reads with MiXCR, one row per CDR3 protein. Among about 640,000 distinct CDR3 sequences listed, roughly 20% were seen once. Trimming left V 0 bases short and J 2 bases short, with 9 bases between. This CDR3 has 14 amino acids. CDR1 is SGHRS and CDR2 is YFSETQ in the germline V gene. In the ophthalmopathy cohort, Clinical Activity Score was at least 3, NOSPECS grade at least 4, and duration under 3 months. A patient was excluded if there was uncontrolled infection, other autoimmune disease, pregnancy or lactation. These data originate in a study of T cells in Graves' hyperthyroidism and ophthalmopathy. On the study more broadly: Prior to any treatment, at the point of initial diagnosis, peripheral blood was collected. Study-level findings and limits: Ophthalmopathy was separated from stable hyperthyroidism by a 13 V-J model.

Material: blood. The chain uses TRBV5-1 and TRBJ2-7; D is undetermined. The source of this sequence is a man younger than 40 with Graves' ophthalmopathy. The CDR3 DNA reads TGCGCCAGCAGCTTGGGGGTTTCCACCTACGAGCAGTACTTC. Its translation: CASSLGVSTYEQYF.